Presented here are 27 T cell receptor beta chains from one specimen sequenced in a study of control samples from healthy donors and cancer patients. Method: immunoSEQ multiplex PCR; TCRdb's copy keeps in-frame clones and lacks some. The table shows under 85,000 clones, with more than 65% occurring only once. The sample consisted of PBMCs. These receptors were collected from a man in his fifties or sixties with head and neck cancer.

The chain combines TRBV7-9 with TRBJ2-7; a possible D gene is TRBD1 (6 bases). The CDR3 contains 14 residues. Germline assignment: CDR1 SEHNR and CDR2 FQNEAQ (reference sequence). Trimming cost V 4 bases and J 3 bases, with 13 bases left between them. The CDR3 sequence is CASSSWTDLYEQYF. The CDR3 nucleotides are TGTGCCAGCAGCTCTTGGACAGACCTCTACGAGCAGTACTTC.

There are a few counts of this clone. V and J are TRBV2 and TRBJ2-1; the match to TRBD2 covers 8 bases. This CDR3 spans 16 amino acids. V dropped 6 bases and J dropped 0; count of bases not matched to a gene: 7. Germline V CDR1 and CDR2: SNHLY, FYNNEI. CDR3 sequence: CASRRTSLSSYNEQFF. In DNA form, the CDR3 reads TGTGCCAGCAGGCGGACTAGCCTGAGCTCCTACAATGAGCAGTTCTTC.

This rearrangement joins TRBV5-1 to TRBJ2-5; TRBD2 aligns across 11 bases. This CDR3 is 16 amino acids long. With 4 bases clipped from V and 4 bases from J, the junction kept 9 bases outside the gene matches. Germline V gene lookup returns CDR1 SGHRS and CDR2 YFSETQ. CDR3 DNA: TGCGCCAGCAGCCGAACCCTAGCGGGAGGTGCAGAGACCCAGTACTTC. Translated, it gives CASSRTLAGGAETQYF.

The V and J genes are TRBV5-6 and TRBJ1-4; no clear D gene. The germline V gene has CDR1 SGHDT and CDR2 YYEEEE. This CDR3 comprises 14 residues. V shed 4 bases and J shed 5 bases, with 12 bases lying between them. The CDR3 here is CASSLAAGNEKLFF. For the CDR3, the DNA is TGTGCCAGCAGCCTGGCGGCGGGGAATGAAAAACTGTTTTTT.

This chain links TRBV6-6 with TRBJ2-3, with D unclear. The CDR3 is 14 residues long. V was clipped by 7 bases and J by 0 bases, with 11 bases between them. Germline V gives CDR1 MNHNY, CDR2 SVGAGI (reference sequence). CDR3 coding DNA: TGTGCCAGCACGGGCACCACTAGCACAGATACGCAGTATTTT. This gives the protein CASTGTTSTDTQYF.

The chain joins TRBV5-1 to TRBJ1-5, with D perhaps TRBD1 (5 bases). Germline loops: CDR1 SGHRS, CDR2 YFSETQ. The CDR3 consists of 13 residues. V was shortened by 2 bases and J by 4 bases, with 7 bases between the two germline ends. The CDR3 spells CASSLGENQPQHF. The CDR3 bases are TGCGCCAGCAGCTTAGGGGAGAATCAGCCCCAGCATTTT.

The chain has TRBV5-4 and TRBJ2-7, with TRBD2 matching 10 bases. V gave up 4 bases and J gave up 6 bases; unmatched junction bases: 10. The CDR3 extends over 15 amino acids. Germline-derived CDR1 and CDR2 are SGHNT and YYREEE (reference sequence). For the CDR3, the DNA is TGTGCCAGCAGCCAAAGGACTAGCGGAGTGGGCGAGCAGTACTTC. Protein product: CASSQRTSGVGEQYF.

The V and J genes are TRBV19 and TRBJ2-7; D unresolved. Germline assignment: CDR1 LNHDA and CDR2 SQIVND (reference sequence). V lost 6 bases to trimming and J lost 4 bases, with 19 bases between them. CDR3 length equals 15 residues. CDR3 region: CASSSTPVGWYEQYF. CDR3 in DNA: TGTGCCAGTAGCTCTACCCCTGTGGGGTGGTACGAGCAGTACTTC.

The chain combines TRBV5-4 with TRBJ2-5, with D perhaps given as TRBD1 or TRBD2 (5 bases each). V shed 0 bases and J shed 5 bases, with 11 bases lying between them. CDR3 length equals 14 residues. Germline CDR1 SGHNT, CDR2 YYREEE (reference sequence). The CDR3 protein is CASSLVGTQETQYF. The DNA of the CDR3 is TGTGCCAGCAGCTTGGTGGGGACCCAGGAGACCCAGTACTTC.

The V gene is TRBV7-9, the J gene TRBJ2-7; 8 bases are a match to TRBD1. This CDR3 is 14 amino acids long. CDR1 is SEHNR and CDR2 is FQNEAQ in the germline V gene (reference sequence). Losses at the gene ends were 5 bases for V and 3 bases for J; bases not matched to a gene: 6. CDR3 sequence (DNA): TGTGCCAGCAGCCCGGGACAGGAGAACTACGAGCAGTACTTC. The encoded protein is CASSPGQENYEQYF.

The rearrangement links TRBV6-5 to TRBJ1-2; D is possibly TRBD1 (5 bases). CDR3 length: 12 amino acids. Trimming stripped 6 bases from V and 4 bases from J, with 9 bases between. Germline V gene lookup returns CDR1 MNHEY and CDR2 SVGAGI. The DNA of the CDR3 is TGTGCCAGCAGCCAGGGTATCTATGGCTACACCTTC. Protein sequence: CASSQGIYGYTF.

V usage is TRBV5-1 and J usage is TRBJ2-7; TRBD1 matches at 7 bases. This CDR3 has 12 amino acids. Trimming at V came to 4 bases and at J to 9 bases, leaving 7 bases not matched to a gene. Germline V CDR1 and CDR2: SGHRS, YFSETQ. This CDR3 is CASSTDRVGQYF. In DNA, the CDR3 is TGCGCCAGCAGCACTGACAGGGTTGGGCAGTACTTC.

The genes are TRBV28 and TRBJ2-7; 10 nucleotides align to TRBD1. Trimming removed 7 bases from V and 12 bases from J; junction bases left unmatched: 12. The CDR3 contains 13 residues. Germline V gene data show CDR1 as MDHEN and CDR2 as SYDVKM. The CDR3, as DNA: TGTGCCAGCATTCGGACAGGGGGTACTTCCACGTACTTC. Protein product: CASIRTGGTSTYF.

J is TRBJ2-1 and V is TRBV3-1 (or the pseudogene TRBV3-2), with D possibly TRBD2 on 5 matching bases. Trimming removed 1 base at V and 6 bases at J, with 10 bases between. Germline V gene sequence: CDR1 LGHDT, CDR2 YNNKEL (reference sequence). The CDR3 is made up of 14 amino acids. Here the CDR3 reads CASSQGLALNEQFF. CDR3 coding DNA: TGTGCCAGCAGCCAAGGGCTAGCTCTCAATGAGCAGTTCTTC.

This chain joins TRBV19 and TRBJ1-5; D perhaps matches TRBD1 (6 bases). CDR3 length equals 16 residues. Looked up from germline, CDR1 is LNHDA and CDR2 is SQIVND (reference sequence). Trimming cost V 3 bases and J 3 bases, with 15 bases left between them. CDR3 sequence (DNA): TGTGCCAGTAGTATGGGTGGGGACATCTACAATCAGCCCCAGCATTTT. Its translation: CASSMGGDIYNQPQHF.

Worth noting for this clone: The sample carries other DNA sequences with the same CDR3. The chain employs TRBV18 and TRBJ1-1; unclear D gene. This CDR3 contains 16 residues. Germline CDR1 KGHSH, CDR2 LQKENI. Trimming took off 3 bases at V and 0 bases at J, with 14 bases between the two ends. In nucleotides, the CDR3 is TGTGCCAGCTCACCGAGAGTCAGTACCATGAACACTGAAGCTTTCTTT. This gives the protein CASSPRVSTMNTEAFF.

The table lists this clone with a count of one. The V gene is TRBV29-1, the J gene TRBJ1-3, with no clear D. Trimming left V 4 bases short and J 2 bases short, with 9 bases between. The CDR3 spans 13 residues. Germline CDR1 is SQVTM and CDR2 is ANQGSEA. The CDR3 region has the DNA TGCAGCGTTGGAGGGTACCCTGGAAACACCATATATTTT. Encoded protein: CSVGGYPGNTIYF.

This sequence joins TRBV7-9 and TRBJ1-1; perhaps TRBD1 as D (5 bases). The germline V gene encodes CDR1 SEHNR and CDR2 FQNEAQ (reference sequence). Trimming left V 2 bases short and J 5 bases short, with 12 bases between. CDR3 length equals 14 residues. CDR3: CASSLQGVRTEAFF. CDR3 coding DNA: TGTGCCAGCAGCTTACAGGGAGTTAGGACTGAAGCTTTCTTT.

CDR3 sequence reads: CASRTGSREFF. In nucleotides, the CDR3 is TGTGCCAGCAGAACCGGTTCCAGAGAGTTCTTC. This chain joins TRBV6-6 and TRBJ2-1; D gene unclear. Trimming removed 6 bases from V and 14 bases from J, with 14 bases in between. This CDR3 region has 11 residues. CDR1 and CDR2 (germline): MNHNY, SVGAGI (reference sequence).

This chain connects TRBV15 to TRBJ2-5, with a weak D call TRBD2 (7 bases). Germline V lookup: CDR1 LNHNV, CDR2 YYDKDF (reference sequence). V lost 0 bases, J lost 7 bases, and 15 bases lay in between. The CDR3 runs to 15 residues. CDR3 sequence: CATSRERGAQGTQYF. The DNA of the CDR3 is TGTGCCACCAGCAGAGAACGGGGGGCCCAGGGGACCCAGTACTTC.

The chain combines TRBV3-1 (or the pseudogene TRBV3-2) with TRBJ2-5; 7 bases are a match to TRBD1. The CDR3 has 15 residues. With 2 bases clipped from V and 5 bases from J, the junction kept 8 bases outside the gene matches. From germline, CDR1 is LGHDT and CDR2 YNNKEL (reference sequence). The CDR3 DNA follows: TGTGCCAGCAGCCAAAATACAGGGGAGCGGGAGACCCAGTACTTC. Its protein is CASSQNTGERETQYF.

The gene calls are TRBV7-9 and TRBJ1-3, with a possible D match to TRBD1 (6 bases). Germline V lookup: CDR1 SEHNR, CDR2 FQNEAQ (reference sequence). The V end lost 5 bases, the J end lost 4 bases, and 15 bases lay between the germline ends. CDR3 length: 15 amino acids. The CDR3 protein is CASSLSGTRGNTIYF. The CDR3 DNA sequence: TGTGCCAGCAGCCTCAGCGGGACAAGGGGAAACACCATATATTTT.

The chain recombines TRBV5-4 with TRBJ1-2, with no clear D. Germline V gene lookup returns CDR1 SGHNT and CDR2 YYREEE (reference sequence). V lost 2 bases to trimming and J lost 3 bases, with 11 bases between them. CDR3 size: 14 residues. The CDR3: CASSFSGVDYGYTF. CDR3 DNA sequence: TGTGCCAGCAGCTTTTCAGGAGTCGACTATGGCTACACCTTC.

This rearrangement joins TRBV11-2 to TRBJ2-1; TRBD2 matches 7 bases. The CDR3 runs 15 residues. Trimming cost V 0 bases and J 4 bases; bases outside gene matches: 3. CDR1 and CDR2 (germline): SGHAT, FQNNGV. The CDR3 DNA sequence: TGTGCCAGCAGCTTAGAGGATAGCGGGTACAATGAGCAGTTCTTC. It specifies CASSLEDSGYNEQFF.

The V and J genes are TRBV2 and TRBJ2-3; D is uncertain. The CDR3 spans 13 residues. V lost 7 bases, J lost 0 bases, and 8 bases lay in between. Germline CDR1 is SNHLY and CDR2 is FYNNEI. The CDR3 coding sequence is TGTGCCAGCAACTCGGCTAGCACAGATACGCAGTATTTT. Its protein product is CASNSASTDTQYF. The whole variable domain, remainder taken from reference TRBV2 and TRBJ2-3, is EPEVTQTPSHQVTQMGQEVILRCVPISNHLYFYWYRQILGQKVEFLVSFYNNEISEKSEIFDDQFSVERPDGSNFTLKIRSTKLEDSAMYFCASNSASTDTQYFGPGTRLTVL.

This chain uses TRBV30 with TRBJ2-2, with 10 bases matching TRBD2. The CDR3 has 15 residues. With V trimmed by 1 base and J by 6 bases, 5 bases remained unmatched. Germline V gene data show CDR1 as GTSNPN and CDR2 as SVGIG (reference sequence). Written as DNA, the CDR3 is TGTGCCTGGAGTGAAAAGGGACTAGCGTCCGGGGAGCTGTTTTTT. Its translation: CAWSEKGLASGELFF.

The V gene is TRBV7-9, the J gene TRBJ2-7; D not certain. Trimming cost V 2 bases and J 5 bases, with 7 bases left between them. The CDR3 is made up of 12 amino acids. Germline V gene sequence: CDR1 SEHNR, CDR2 FQNEAQ (reference sequence). The CDR3: CASSLKVNEQYF. The CDR3 DNA reads TGTGCCAGCAGCTTAAAAGTTAACGAGCAGTACTTC.